The 27 T cell receptor beta chains below all came from one sample that was sequenced in a study of T cells in Graves' hyperthyroidism and ophthalmopathy. RNA transcripts gave rise to amplified TCR beta CDR3 regions. First-round RT-PCR with HTBI primers amplified the TCR CDR3 region. TCRdb re-analysed the multiplex PCR reads in MiXCR, keeping a single row per CDR3 protein. There are about 560,000 distinct CDR3 sequences in the sample; 16% occur only once, and under 20% lies in the top ten. Sequencing used blood. All receptors derive from a woman between 18 and 29 years old with Graves' hyperthyroidism.

This clonotype was counted a few times. The V and J genes are TRBV20-1 and TRBJ2-4, with D perhaps matching TRBD1 (6 bases). CDR1 and CDR2 from the germline V gene are DFQATT and SNEGSKA (reference sequence). The V gene lost 1 base and the J gene lost 6 bases, with 16 bases spanning the gap. This CDR3 comprises 15 residues. CDR3 residues: CSARAGTTWGNIQYF. Written as DNA, the CDR3 is TGCAGTGCTAGAGCCGGGACAACCTGGGGAAACATTCAGTACTTC.

This clonotype occurred a few times. The CDR3 DNA is TGTGCCAGCAGCTTACCAGGGGACTACGAGCAGTACTTC. Encoded protein: CASSLPGDYEQYF. This chain links TRBV7-3 with TRBJ2-7; D is perhaps TRBD1 (6 bases). Germline CDR1 and CDR2: SGHTA and FQGTGA. This CDR3 is built from 13 residues. V lost 2 bases, J lost 3 bases, and 8 bases lay in between. Complete variable domain (other parts from reference TRBV7-3 and TRBJ2-7): GAGVSQTPSNKVTEKGKYVELRCDPISGHTALYWYRQSLGQGPEFLIYFQGTGAADDSGLPNDRFFAVRPEGSVSTLKIQRTERGDSAVYLCASSLPGDYEQYFGPGTRLTVT.

This clonotype was counted at least ten times. The V call is TRBV28, the J call TRBJ1-6; 8 bases align to TRBD1. This CDR3 region has 15 residues. V lost 4 bases and J lost 9; bases outside the gene matches: 8. Germline CDR1 MDHEN, CDR2 SYDVKM. This chain's CDR3 is CASSSGQGLSSPLHF. The CDR3, as DNA: TGTGCCAGCAGTTCAGGACAGGGATTATCTTCACCCCTCCACTTT. Looking up the rest from reference TRBV28 and TRBJ1-6 gives the full variable domain: DVKVTQSSRYLVKRTGEKVFLECVQDMDHENMFWYRQDPGLGLRLIYFSYDVKMKEKGDIPEGYSVSREKKERFSLILESASTNQTSMYLCASSSGQGLSSPLHFGNGTRLTVT.

This chain links TRBV14 with TRBJ2-5; maybe TRBD1 (6 bases). Germline-derived CDR1 and CDR2 are SGHDN and FVKESK. The CDR3 runs to 16 residues. V was shortened by 1 base and J by 5 bases, with 17 bases between the two germline ends. DNA for the CDR3: TGTGCCAGCAGCCAAGTAAAGGCAGGGGTGAGGGAGACCCAGTACTTC. Its translation: CASSQVKAGVRETQYF.

Ten or more counts support this clonotype. The gene calls are TRBV2 and TRBJ1-1; D remains ambiguous. Trimming shortened V by 1 base and J by 4 bases, and 10 bases separated the two germline ends. The CDR3 is 14 amino acids. From germline, CDR1 is SNHLY and CDR2 FYNNEI. CDR3 sequence: CASSEEGTSTEAFF. The CDR3 DNA is TGTGCCAGCAGTGAAGAGGGCACAAGCACTGAAGCTTTCTTT.

The chain joins TRBV11-2 to TRBJ2-6, with D unresolved. V lost 5 bases, J lost 2 bases, and 10 bases lay in between. The CDR3 extends over 15 amino acids. CDR1 and CDR2 from the germline V gene are SGHAT and FQNNGV. CDR3 bases: TGTGCCAGCAGCCCCGAAAGGGCTGGGGCCAACGTCCTGACTTTC. This codes for CASSPERAGANVLTF.

This clonotype was seen a few times. This chain joins TRBV9 and TRBJ1-2, with D perhaps matching TRBD1 (5 bases). The V end lost 4 bases, the J end lost 8 bases, and 15 bases lay between the germline ends. The CDR3 consists of 13 residues. The germline gives CDR1 SGDLS, CDR2 YYNGEE. The CDR3 sequence: CASSSPGGGGYTF. DNA of the CDR3: TGTGCCAGCAGCTCCCCCGGGGGTGGCGGCTACACCTTC. Looking up the rest from reference TRBV9 and TRBJ1-2 gives the full variable domain: DSGVTQTPKHLITATGQRVTLRCSPRSGDLSVYWYQQSLDQGLQFLIQYYNGEERAKGNILERFSAQQFPDLHSELNLSSLELGDSALYFCASSSPGGGGYTFGSGTRLTVV.

V gene TRBV28 combines with J gene TRBJ1-5; possibly TRBD1 for D (5 bases). Trimming left V 6 bases short and J 9 bases short, with 12 bases between. The CDR3 covers 12 residues. Germline assignment: CDR1 MDHEN and CDR2 SYDVKM. CDR3 sequence (DNA): TGTGCCAGCAGCGTCGGGGCAAGGCCCCAGCATTTT. It translates to CASSVGARPQHF.

This chain joins TRBV29-1 and TRBJ2-1; D is undetermined. V was shortened by 6 bases and J by 8 bases, with 8 bases between the two germline ends. The length of the CDR3 is 10 residues. Per the germline V gene, CDR1 is SQVTM and CDR2 is ANQGSEA. CDR3 DNA: TGCAGCGTCCAAACCCATGAGCAGTTCTTC. Encoded protein: CSVQTHEQFF.

The chain employs TRBV7-9 and TRBJ2-1; the D is unclear. From germline, CDR1 is SEHNR and CDR2 FQNEAQ (reference sequence). Trimming took off 8 bases at V and 7 bases at J, with 18 bases between the two ends. This CDR3 region has 14 residues. This CDR3 reads CASRYIFGENEQFF. The DNA for the CDR3 is TGTGCCAGCCGCTATATATTTGGGGAAAATGAGCAGTTCTTC.

J is TRBJ2-5 and V is TRBV4-3; 13 nucleotides agree with TRBD2. The CDR3 is 17 residues long. Germline V CDR1 and CDR2: LGHNA, YSLEER. With V trimmed by 2 bases and J by 5 bases, 8 bases remained unmatched. The CDR3 nucleotides read TGCGCCAGCAGCCAAAAACTAGCGGGAGGGCCCACCGAGACCCAGTACTTC. It is translated as CASSQKLAGGPTETQYF.

J is TRBJ1-2 and V is TRBV19; no clear D gene. Between the trimmed V and J ends, which lost 3 bases and 7 bases, there was a span of 9 bases. CDR1 and CDR2 (germline): LNHDA, SQIVND (reference sequence). This CDR3 has 12 amino acids. The CDR3 DNA reads as TGTGCCAGTAGTATTACAAGGTTTGGCTACACCTTC. This encodes CASSITRFGYTF.

This clonotype was recorded a few times. This chain links TRBV6-1 with TRBJ1-3; D is uncertain. Trimming took 6 bases from V and 0 from J, leaving 6 bases between them. CDR3 length: 13 amino acids. The germline V gene encodes CDR1 MNHNS and CDR2 SASEGT. CDR3: CASRVDSGNTIYF. In DNA, the CDR3 is TGTGCCAGCAGGGTAGACTCTGGAAACACCATATATTTT.

This clonotype has ten or more counts. This chain connects TRBV12-3 or TRBV12-4 to TRBJ1-1; D is undetermined. The CDR3 totals 13 residues. With 3 bases removed from V and 2 bases from J, the gap between germline ends came to 7 bases. CDR3 sequence: CASSFHRNTEAFF. DNA of the CDR3: TGTGCCAGCAGTTTCCATCGTAACACTGAAGCTTTCTTT.

This clonotype is a singleton in its sample. The genes are TRBV12-3 or TRBV12-4 and TRBJ1-5; 7 positions match TRBD1. The length of the CDR3 is 17 residues. The J segment lost 0 bases and the V segment lost 6 bases, leaving 11 bases of the junction unmatched. This CDR3 is CASSQGGWDYSNQPQHF. The CDR3 DNA reads as TGTGCCAGCAGCCAGGGGGGTTGGGATTATAGCAATCAGCCCCAGCATTTT.

As concerns this clonotype: Just one base apart from a much larger clone, this may be a read error. The gene calls are TRBV15 and TRBJ2-3; D uncertain. This CDR3 spans 13 amino acids. CDR1 and CDR2 (germline): LNHNV, YYDKDF (reference sequence). The CDR3: CATSGDQADTQYF. CDR3 DNA sequence: TGTGCCACCAGCGGAGATCAGGCAGATACGCAGTATTTT. The full variable domain, in which reference TRBV15 and TRBJ2-3 provide the parts outside the CDR3, is DAMVIQNPRYQVTQFGKPVTLSCSQTLNHNVMYWYQQKSSQAPKLLFHYYDKDFNNEADTPDNFQSRRPNTSFCFLDIRSPGLGDTAMYLCATSGDQADTQYFGPGTRLTVL.

The chain couples TRBV20-1 to TRBJ2-7; no definite D call. Trimming cost V 1 base and J 6 bases, with 16 bases left between them. The CDR3 contains 14 residues. Germline V gives CDR1 DFQATT, CDR2 SNEGSKA (reference sequence). The CDR3 coding sequence is TGCAGTGCTAGAGCTATCCTAGGAAGTAGCGAGCAGTACTTC. As protein: CSARAILGSSEQYF.

This clonotype was observed a single time. The chain is built from TRBV15 and TRBJ2-2; 7 bases line up with TRBD1. The CDR3 loop spans 15 amino acids. V lost 2 bases to trimming and J lost 6 bases; unmatched junction nucleotides: 6. Germline V gene lookup returns CDR1 LNHNV and CDR2 YYDKDF (reference sequence). The CDR3 DNA sequence: TGTGCCACCAGCAGAATAGTAGGGGGCTCCGGGGAGCTGTTTTTT. This encodes CATSRIVGGSGELFF.

This clonotype came up a few times. CDR3 loop: CSVEPDGKGADTQYF. CDR3 coding DNA: TGCAGCGTCGAGCCTGACGGAAAGGGGGCGGATACGCAGTATTTT. The chain is built from TRBV29-1 and TRBJ2-3; 7 bases map to TRBD1. There are 15 residues in the CDR3. Trimming at V came to 6 bases and at J to 6 bases, leaving 15 bases not matched to a gene. Looked up from germline, CDR1 is SQVTM and CDR2 is ANQGSEA.

This clonotype was seen repeatedly, ten times or more. The chain uses TRBV3-1 and TRBJ2-3, with D perhaps matching TRBD2 (5 bases). Germline V CDR1 and CDR2: LGHDT, YNNKEL (reference sequence). V lost 1 base to trimming and J lost 4 bases, with 9 bases between them. This CDR3 comprises 14 residues. CDR3 in amino acids: CASSQGPGADTQYF. The CDR3 DNA is TGTGCCAGCAGCCAAGGTCCCGGGGCAGATACGCAGTATTTT.

This clonotype has only a few counts. The chain recombines TRBV6-1 with TRBJ1-3; 9 bases agree with TRBD1. Unmatched junction bases numbered 5, after V lost 6 bases and J lost 5 bases. CDR3 length equals 14 residues. CDR1 is MNHNS, CDR2 SASEGT, per germline. CDR3 loop: CASRAGQGRNTIYF. CDR3 DNA: TGTGCCAGCAGGGCGGGACAGGGAAGAAACACCATATATTTT.

This clonotype was detected a few times. This chain joins TRBV27 and TRBJ1-1; no clear D. Trimming stripped 10 bases from V and 3 bases from J, with 15 bases between. Germline V lookup: CDR1 MNHEY, CDR2 SMNVEV (reference sequence). The CDR3 extends over 13 amino acids. The CDR3 region is CATAAGSYTEAFF. The CDR3 DNA sequence: TGTGCCACCGCGGCAGGTTCCTACACTGAAGCTTTCTTT.

The chain combines TRBV24-1 with TRBJ1-5; D may be TRBD1 (5 bases). The V end was cut by 4 bases, the J end by 0 bases, with 15 bases between. This CDR3 is 17 amino acids long. The germline V gene encodes CDR1 KGHDR and CDR2 SFDVKD. CDR3 in amino acids: CATSDHDRVYSNQPQHF. CDR3 sequence (DNA): TGTGCCACCAGTGACCACGACAGAGTATATAGCAATCAGCCCCAGCATTTT.

This clonotype was recorded a few times. The chain employs TRBV20-1 and TRBJ1-2; D ambiguous. V was clipped by 3 bases and J by 6 bases, with 11 bases between them. CDR3 length: 12 amino acids. The germline V gene encodes CDR1 DFQATT and CDR2 SNEGSKA (reference sequence). The CDR3 loop is CSARRRIDGYTF. The DNA for the CDR3 is TGCAGTGCTAGGAGAAGGATAGATGGCTACACCTTC.

This clonotype was recorded many times. The chain joins TRBV28 to TRBJ2-4; no definite D call. Germline V gene sequence: CDR1 MDHEN, CDR2 SYDVKM. The germline V and J ends were trimmed by 2 bases and 2 bases, with 7 bases remaining between them. The CDR3 extends over 14 amino acids. The CDR3 nucleotides read TGTGCCAGCAGTTTACGCCCTCCCAAAAACATTCAGTACTTC. Protein sequence: CASSLRPPKNIQYF.

The V gene is TRBV12-3 or TRBV12-4, the J gene TRBJ1-2; 7 bases are a match to TRBD1. The CDR3 sequence is 13 residues long. Trimming took 0 bases from V and 9 from J; bases not matched to a gene: 4. CDR3 amino acids: CASSLAQGQSYTF. The CDR3 bases are TGTGCCAGCAGTTTAGCACAGGGGCAGAGCTACACCTTC.

This clonotype was counted ten times or more. The chain has TRBV20-1 and TRBJ2-3; 13 bases are a match to TRBD2. Germline V gene lookup returns CDR1 DFQATT and CDR2 SNEGSKA (reference sequence). This CDR3 spans 17 amino acids. The J segment lost 7 bases and the V segment lost 0 bases, leaving 10 bases of the junction unmatched. DNA for the CDR3: TGCAGTGCTAGAGATTTAACTAGCGGGGGGGCAGGAAATACGCAGTATTTT. Residues: CSARDLTSGGAGNTQYF.